The 32 T cell receptor beta chains below were found in one sample sequenced in a study of tumor-infiltrating lymphocytes in primary liver carcinoma. It was unsorted whole blood that yielded blood RNA, and germline DNA was also extracted. TCR beta cDNA was reverse-transcribed from about 550 ng of total RNA. The reaction used a constant-region primer and ProtoScript II reverse transcriptase. It was through three nested multiplex PCR rounds of slightly modified ARM-PCR that TCR beta libraries arose. With TRBV1-TRBV30 forward primers and a C-beta reverse primer, the first two PCR rounds were run for roughly 10 cycles each. Each CDR3 protein gets one entry after TCRdb re-called the multiplex PCR reads with MiXCR. The repertoire holds 250,000 to 350,000 distinct CDR3 sequences, 50% to 60% seen once, with about a sixth in the top ten. The sequencing input was peripheral blood. The receptors were gathered from a woman in her twenties or thirties with primary liver carcinoma and hepatitis B virus infection.

The CDR3 DNA sequence: TGTGCCTGGAGGTCCCTGGGAGGGCGAGAGACCCAGTACTTC. It specifies CAWRSLGGRETQYF. The V call is TRBV30, the J call TRBJ2-5; 7 bases are a match to TRBD2. This CDR3 spans 14 amino acids. The ends lost 3 bases at V and 4 bases at J; junction bases unmatched: 8. CDR1 is GTSNPN, CDR2 SVGIG, per germline (reference sequence).

The V call is TRBV12-3 or TRBV12-4, the J call TRBJ2-5; unclear D gene. The CDR3 spans 15 residues. Trimming took 3 bases from V and 2 from J, leaving 13 bases between them. The CDR3 DNA follows: TGTGCCAGCAGTTTCCTGGCTGGGTCGCAAGAGACCCAGTACTTC. Amino acids: CASSFLAGSQETQYF.

Turning to this clonotype: Germline and junction disagree at one end, which may indicate a read error. The chain is built from TRBV11-2 and TRBJ2-3, with a weak D call TRBD2 (5 bases). Germline CDR1 and CDR2: SGHAT and FQNNGV. This CDR3 contains 18 residues. The CDR3 nucleotides read TGTGTCAGCAGCACAAGACAACGCGAGCGGAAGGGCCCAGATACGCAGTATTTT. Amino acid sequence: CVSSTRQRERKGPDTQYF.

This clonotype appeared a few times. The chain joins TRBV9 to TRBJ1-1; 11 bases are a match to TRBD1. Germline values: CDR1 SGDLS, CDR2 YYNGEE. V shed 7 bases, J shed 0 bases, and the junction held 11 bases outside the gene matches. The CDR3 sequence is 17 residues long. The CDR3 here is CASGATGTGGLNTEAFF. The CDR3 nucleotides are TGTGCCAGCGGCGCCACGGGGACAGGGGGTTTGAACACTGAAGCTTTCTTT.

The CDR3 loop is CASSQVLRGTEAFF. CDR3 DNA sequence: TGTGCCAGCAGCCAAGTATTAAGAGGAACTGAAGCTTTCTTT. The chain is built from TRBV4-2 and TRBJ1-1; D is undetermined. V lost 1 base, J lost 5 bases, and 11 bases lay in between. CDR1 and CDR2 from the germline V gene are LGHNA and YNFKEQ. CDR3 length equals 14 residues.

This rearrangement joins TRBV11-3 to TRBJ2-3, with 8 bases aligning to TRBD1. The germline V gene has CDR1 SGHNT and CDR2 YENEEA. The CDR3 contains 14 residues. CDR3 nucleotides: TGTGTCAGTAGCTTCCGGACAGGGCCAGATACGCAGTATTTT. It is translated as CVSSFRTGPDTQYF.

Points on this clonotype: Compared with germline, one end of the junction differs, possibly owing to a read error. V is TRBV12-3 or TRBV12-4 and J is TRBJ1-4; 8 bases map to TRBD1. The CDR3 runs 14 residues. This CDR3 is CASSFRTGNGKLFF. Here the CDR3 DNA reads TGTGCCAGCAGTTTCAGGACAGGGAATGGAAAACTGTTTTTT.

The genes are TRBV30 and TRBJ1-1; 8 bases fit TRBD1. This CDR3 has 14 residues. V lost 8 bases to trimming and J lost 0 bases; unmatched junction nucleotides: 8. The germline gives CDR1 GTSNPN, CDR2 SVGIG (reference sequence). The CDR3 region is CAQGQGAMNTEAFF. As DNA, the CDR3 is TGTGCCCAGGGGCAGGGGGCAATGAACACTGAAGCTTTCTTT.

This clonotype appeared once. One end of the junction fails to match germline, which may point to a read error. This sequence joins TRBV11-2 and TRBJ2-3; the D is unclear. The germline V gene encodes CDR1 SGHAT and CDR2 FQNNGV. The CDR3 is made up of 12 amino acids. This CDR3 is CAGSLQADTEYF. The CDR3 nucleotides read TGTGCCGGCAGCCTTCAGGCGGATACGGAGTATTTT.

CDR3: CATTRVDGRAEAFF. DNA of the CDR3: TGTGCCACCACCCGAGTGGACGGGAGGGCTGAAGCTTTCTTT. The V gene is TRBV15, the J gene TRBJ1-1; D uncertain. This CDR3 region has 14 residues. Trimming left V 7 bases short and J 6 bases short, with 18 bases between. Germline V lookup: CDR1 LNHNV, CDR2 YYDKDF (reference sequence).

Comments on this clonotype: One end of the junction fails to match germline, which may point to a read error. The rearrangement joins TRBV29-1 to TRBJ2-6; D assignment may be TRBD1 or TRBD2 (5 bases each). The CDR3 extends over 15 amino acids. Germline assignment: CDR1 SQVTM and CDR2 ANQGSEA. Written as DNA, the CDR3 is TGCAGCGTTGAGTGGGGGTACTCTGGGGCCAACGTCCCGACTTTC. This translates into CSVEWGYSGANVPTF.

J is TRBJ1-1 and V is TRBV5-1, with D perhaps TRBD1 (5 bases). V lost 0 bases and J lost 6, with 12 bases in between. Germline-derived CDR1 and CDR2 are SGHRS and YFSETQ. This CDR3 is built from 14 residues. The CDR3 region is CASSLDRTSPEAFF. CDR3 nucleotides: TGCGCCAGCAGCTTGGATCGGACAAGCCCTGAAGCTTTCTTT. Looking up the rest from reference TRBV5-1 and TRBJ1-1 gives the full variable domain: KAGVTQTPRYLIKTRGQQVTLSCSPISGHRSVSWYQQTPGQGLQFLFEYFSETQRNKGNFPGRFSGRQFSNSRSEMNVSTLELGDSALYLCASSLDRTSPEAFFGQGTRLTVV.

On this clonotype itself: A junction boundary mismatches the germline segment, possibly from a read error. V is TRBV11-2 and J is TRBJ2-3, with D perhaps matching TRBD2 (5 bases). CDR3 size: 16 residues. Germline loops: CDR1 SGHAT, CDR2 FQNNGV. The CDR3 DNA reads as TGTGCCCGCAGCCCGAGGGTGACGTCGAGCACAGATACCCAGTATTTT. This encodes CARSPRVTSSTDTQYF.

Concerning this clonotype itself: Relative to the germline gene, one junction end is altered; a read error may explain this. The genes are TRBV29-1 and TRBJ2-1; 13 bases match TRBD2. Germline CDR1 and CDR2: SQVTM and ANQGSEA. This CDR3 is 14 amino acids long. This CDR3 reads CSVGLAGVYSEQFF. The CDR3 DNA is TGTAGCGTTGGACTAGCGGGGGTTTACAGTGAGCAGTTCTTC.

This clonotype was observed once. V gene TRBV5-4 combines with J gene TRBJ1-2; 9 nucleotides line up with TRBD1. With V trimmed by 4 bases and J by 9 bases, 7 bases remained unmatched. The CDR3 covers 13 residues. CDR1 is SGHNT, CDR2 YYREEE, per germline (reference sequence). The chain's CDR3 is CASSPQGANRYTF. The DNA of the CDR3 is TGTGCCAGCAGCCCACAGGGGGCTAATCGCTACACCTTC.

There are a few counts of this clonotype. The chain carries TRBV4-1 and TRBJ1-4, with 7 bases lining up with TRBD1. The V and J ends lost 4 bases and 0 bases, in that order; junction bases with no gene match: 11. Per the germline V gene, CDR1 is MGHRA and CDR2 is YSYEKL. This CDR3 has 18 residues. DNA for the CDR3: TGCGCCAGCAGCCTAGAGAGGGGGCGGCCGGCAACTAATGAAAAACTGTTTTTT. This encodes CASSLERGRPATNEKLFF.

The chain is built from TRBV7-3 and TRBJ2-7; 9 nucleotides align to TRBD2. V gave up 6 bases and J gave up 3 bases; unmatched junction bases: 9. Germline CDR1 and CDR2: SGHTA and FQGTGA. The CDR3 covers 15 residues. The CDR3 loop is CASRSLAGAGYEQYF. CDR3 DNA sequence: TGTGCCAGCAGGTCTTTAGCGGGAGCGGGCTACGAGCAGTACTTC. The full variable domain, rest sourced from reference TRBV7-3 and TRBJ2-7, is GAGVSQTPSNKVTEKGKYVELRCDPISGHTALYWYRQSLGQGPEFLIYFQGTGAADDSGLPNDRFFAVRPEGSVSTLKIQRTERGDSAVYLCASRSLAGAGYEQYFGPGTRLTVT.

This clonotype was seen once. A much larger clone lies a single base off, so this may be a read error. This rearrangement joins TRBV4-3 to TRBJ2-3, with 8 nucleotides matching TRBD1. With V trimmed by 0 bases and J by 4 bases, 6 bases remained unmatched. CDR1 is LGHNA and CDR2 is YSLEER in the germline V gene. The CDR3 sequence is 16 residues long. As DNA, the CDR3 is TGCGCCAGCAGCCAAGATCAACGGACAGGGCCAGATACGCAGTATTTT. It translates to CASSQDQRTGPDTQYF.

Worth noting for this clonotype: A junction boundary mismatches the germline segment, possibly from a read error. V usage is TRBV12-5 and J usage is TRBJ2-7, with D uncertain. CDR1 LGHNT and CDR2 FRNRAP come from the germline V gene. There are 11 residues in the CDR3. CDR3: CVSGLRYEQYF. The CDR3, as DNA: TGTGTTAGTGGGTTGAGGTACGAGCAGTACTTC.

As to this clonotype: Germline is not matched at one junction end, which may reflect a read error. The V and J genes are TRBV11-2 and TRBJ2-5; 7 nucleotides agree with TRBD2. The CDR3 covers 13 residues. The germline gives CDR1 SGHAT, CDR2 FQNNGV. Written as DNA, the CDR3 is TGTGCCAGCAGCTTATGTGGGCGGGAGACCCAGTACTTT. Translated: CASSLCGRETQYF.

This clonotype came up many times. The chain employs TRBV11-2 and TRBJ2-3; possibly TRBD2 for D (6 bases). Trimming shortened V by 5 bases and J by 5 bases, and 17 bases separated the two germline ends. This CDR3 is built from 15 residues. The V gene's germline CDR1 is SGHAT and CDR2 FQNNGV. The CDR3 nucleotides read TGTGCCAGCAGCGCGTTCGGGACTCCCGTAGATACGCAGTATTTT. It translates to CASSAFGTPVDTQYF.

Comments on this clonotype: A much larger clonotype is one base distant, so this may be a read error. V usage is TRBV12-3 or TRBV12-4 and J usage is TRBJ2-4, with D perhaps given as TRBD1 or TRBD2 (5 bases each). This CDR3 region has 13 residues. V was trimmed by 7 bases and J by 1 base, leaving 8 bases between them. This CDR3 is CASNGTAKNIQYF. The CDR3 region has the DNA TGTGCCAGCAACGGGACGGCCAAAAACATTCAGTACTTC.

This clonotype was observed a few times. The chain recombines TRBV4-2 with TRBJ1-6; D remains unclear. V dropped 4 bases and J dropped 10 bases, with 14 bases sitting between them. The CDR3 covers 14 residues. The germline V gene has CDR1 LGHNA and CDR2 YNFKEQ. This chain's CDR3 is CASSRVSSDSPLHF. In DNA form, the CDR3 reads TGTGCCAGCAGCCGAGTTAGCTCGGACTCACCCCTCCACTTT.

This clonotype was observed many times. V and J are TRBV6-2 or TRBV6-3 and TRBJ2-2, with D uncertain. The CDR3 is 16 amino acids. The germline gives CDR1 MNHEY, CDR2 SVGEGT. V was pared by 0 bases and J by 0 bases, with 8 bases between. Written as DNA, the CDR3 is TGTGCCAGCAGTTACTCGGCTTGGACGAACACCGGGGAGCTGTTTTTT. Translation: CASSYSAWTNTGELFF.

The CDR3 DNA reads TGTGCCAGCAGCTTTCAGGGGCGACGCTACACCTTC. Protein sequence: CASSFQGRRYTF. This chain joins TRBV7-9 and TRBJ1-2, with a possible D match to TRBD1 (6 bases). The CDR3 is made up of 12 amino acids. Germline V gives CDR1 SEHNR, CDR2 FQNEAQ (reference sequence). With 3 bases removed from V and 9 bases from J, the gap between germline ends came to 11 bases.

In regard to this clonotype: This may be a read error: a much more frequent sequence differs by one nucleotide. V and J are TRBV4-2 and TRBJ2-1; 11 bases line up with TRBD2. The CDR3 spans 16 residues. Germline loops: CDR1 LGHNA, CDR2 YNFKEQ. With 2 bases clipped from V and 7 bases from J, the junction kept 7 bases outside the gene matches. CDR3 sequence reads: CASSQTPSSGRNEQFF. CDR3 sequence (DNA): TGTGCCAGCAGCCAAACTCCGTCTAGCGGGAGGAATGAGCAGTTCTTC.

The rearrangement joins TRBV5-1 to TRBJ2-2, with TRBD2 as a possible D gene (5 bases). This CDR3 is 15 amino acids long. Deletions cut 1 base from V and 1 base from J, with 8 bases between. From germline, CDR1 is SGHRS and CDR2 YFSETQ. The CDR3 nucleotides are TGCGCCAGCAGCTTGAATAGCGTGAACACCGGGGAGCTGTTTTTT. Protein: CASSLNSVNTGELFF.

In its sample, this clonotype was seen once. Given the absence of the conserved phenylalanine or tryptophan at the CDR3 end, a read error is likely. It is unclear where the CDR3 begins or ends on the DNA, so no DNA is shown, and the CDR3 is as TCRdb lists it. The chain employs TRBV11-2 and TRBJ2-3; TRBD2 is the table's D call and was not checked against the DNA. Germline V gives CDR1 SGHAT, CDR2 FQNNGV. The CDR3 has 16 amino acids, counting both end residues. The chain's CDR3 is CASSPRETSSTDTRYL.

On this clonotype: A read error may be the cause here, since a much bigger clone is one base away. The J gene is TRBJ2-3, the V gene TRBV29-1; weak D call: TRBD1 (5 bases). Germline V CDR1 and CDR2: SQVTM, ANQGSEA. CDR3 length: 11 amino acids. The CDR3 sequence is CGAGYTDTHYF. The CDR3 bases are TGCGGCGCAGGGTACACAGATACGCATTATTTT.

With regard to this clonotype: As the CDR3 is not closed by the conserved phenylalanine or tryptophan, this likely results from a read error. Because the CDR3's place on the DNA is in doubt, the DNA is left out and the CDR3 is given as listed by TCRdb. This CDR3 reads CASSLLAGEMEHYY. V is TRBV11-2 and J is TRBJ2-7; the table's D call, TRBD2, has no DNA check behind it. The CDR3 is 14 amino acids in total, end residues counted. Germline CDR1 and CDR2: SGHAT and FQNNGV.

This clonotype occurred once. A read error may be the cause here, since a much bigger clone is one base away. This rearrangement joins TRBV4-2 to TRBJ2-7; D is unresolved. There are 16 residues in the CDR3. Germline V lookup: CDR1 LGHNA, CDR2 YNFKEQ. The CDR3: CASSQDYSTYSYKQYF. In DNA form, the CDR3 reads TGTGCCAGCAGCCAAGATTATTCTACGTACTCCTACAAGCAGTACTTC.

Regarding this clonotype: The junction shows a germline mismatch at one end, possibly a read error. The CDR3 protein is CVSSSGVGANVLTF. The DNA of the CDR3 is TGTGTCAGCAGTTCAGGGGTTGGGGCCAACGTCCTGACTTTC. V usage is TRBV12-3 or TRBV12-4 and J usage is TRBJ2-6; D is perhaps TRBD1 (6 bases). The CDR3 contains 14 residues.